This T cell receptor (beta chain) appears in the sequencing data of a study of T cell responses to AZD1222 COVID-19 vaccine. Study results and limitations: Most donors were white British and more were female, and clonal diversity was possibly underestimated.

As to this clone: Antigen specificity is unknown.

The repertoire was sequenced with immunoSEQ multiplex PCR; TCRdb's copy has only in-frame clones and lacks some. Of about 140,000 clones listed, 80% to 90% are singletons. Trimming stripped 3 bases from V and 2 bases from J, with 11 bases between. The CDR3 length is 15 residues. Looked up from germline, CDR1 is KGHSH and CDR2 is LQKENI. Sample: peripheral blood, taken on day 0 of AZD1222 vaccination. V usage is TRBV18 and J usage is TRBJ1-5; D not certain. The receptor was derived from an adult in good health. As DNA, the CDR3 is TGTGCCAGCTCACCTGAGGGAAAGGGCAATCAGCCCCAGCATTTT. It encodes CASSPEGKGNQPQHF.